The present T cell receptor (beta chain) was sequenced within a study of blood T cell repertoires in COVID-19. Per the germline V gene, CDR1 is LNHDA and CDR2 is SQIVND (reference sequence). The trim removed 5 bases at V and 0 bases at J, leaving 7 bases unmatched. This CDR3 contains 15 residues. This clone was picked up a small number of times. The assay was immunoSEQ multiplex PCR, and TCRdb's table has in-frame clones only and misses some. The table includes roughly 70,000 clones, less than 95% detected once. Enrollment of patients from Seattle took place during active infection, with longitudinal follow-up.

V is TRBV19 and J is TRBJ2-7; 7 nucleotides line up with TRBD1. The clonotype comes from a man aged 50 to 59 with COVID-19, enrolled during active disease. The material sequenced was peripheral blood. CDR3 region: CASSLNRGSSYEQYF. CDR3 bases: TGTGCCAGTAGTCTAAACAGGGGTAGCTCCTACGAGCAGTACTTC.